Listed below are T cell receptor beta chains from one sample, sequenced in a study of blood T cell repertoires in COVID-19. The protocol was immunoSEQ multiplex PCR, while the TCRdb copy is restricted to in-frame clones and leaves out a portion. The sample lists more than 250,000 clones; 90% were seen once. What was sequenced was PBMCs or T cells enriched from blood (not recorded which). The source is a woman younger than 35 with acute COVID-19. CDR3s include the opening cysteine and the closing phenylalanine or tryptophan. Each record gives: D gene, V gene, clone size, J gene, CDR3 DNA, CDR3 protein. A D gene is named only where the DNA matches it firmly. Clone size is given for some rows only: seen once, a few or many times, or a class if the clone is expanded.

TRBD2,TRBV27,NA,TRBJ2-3,TGTGCCAGCAATAAATATAGGACTAGCGGCACAGATACGCAGTATTTT,CASNKYRTSGTDTQYF
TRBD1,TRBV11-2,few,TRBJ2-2,TGTGCCAGCAGCTTATATTGGCGACAGGGGACGAACACCGGGGAGCTGTTTTTT,CASSLYWRQGTNTGELFF
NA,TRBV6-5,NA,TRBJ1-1,TGTGCCAGCAGAATTACGGGGGTAAAGAACACTGAAGCTTTCTTT,CASRITGVKNTEAFF
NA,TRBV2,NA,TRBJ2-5,TGTGCCAGCAGTTCAGCGGCAAAGGAGACCCAGTACTTC,CASSSAAKETQYF
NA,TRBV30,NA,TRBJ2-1,TGTGCCTGGAGTGTACGGCGGCCCGACAATGAGCAGTTCTTC,CAWSVRRPDNEQFF
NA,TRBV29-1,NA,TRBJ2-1,TGCAGCGTTGAAGCGGCCCCAGGGTTAGCGGTCGATGAGCAGTTCTTC,CSVEAAPGLAVDEQFF
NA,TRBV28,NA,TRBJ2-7,TGTGCCAGCACCTCACGGCGGGCGGGTGAGCAGTACTTC,CASTSRRAGEQYF
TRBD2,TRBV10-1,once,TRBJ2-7,TGCGCCAGTAAAGAAGGACTAGCGGAAACCTACGAGCAGTACTTC,CASKEGLAETYEQYF
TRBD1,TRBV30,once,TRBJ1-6,TGTGCCTGGAGGGCCACAGGGGATTATTCACCCCTCCACTTT,CAWRATGDYSPLHF
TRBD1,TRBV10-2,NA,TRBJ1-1,TGCGCCAGCAGGGACAGGGGGCAGGCCACTGAAGCTTTCTTT,CASRDRGQATEAFF
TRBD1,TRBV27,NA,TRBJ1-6,TGTGCCAGCAGCAAATCACAGGGGCGAGGAGTGGTTTCACCCCTCCACTTT,CASSKSQGRGVVSPLHF
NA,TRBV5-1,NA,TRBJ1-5,TGCGCCAGCAGCTTGGCCGCAGGTGATCAGCCCCAGCATTTT,CASSLAAGDQPQHF
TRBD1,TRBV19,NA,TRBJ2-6,TGTGCCAGTCGCCCGGGACAGACCTCTGGGGCCAACGTCCTGACTTTC,CASRPGQTSGANVLTF
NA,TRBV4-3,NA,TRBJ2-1,TGCGCCAGCATGGACTTGCTAGGAGGTCTGTTCTTC,CASMDLLGGLFF
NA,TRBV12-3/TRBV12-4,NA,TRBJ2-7,TGTGCCAGCAGCCCCGGGCAGGGCTACGAGCAGTACTTC,CASSPGQGYEQYF
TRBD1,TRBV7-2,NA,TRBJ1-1,TGTGCCAGCAGCTTAAGGGGGCAAAGCACTGAAGCTTTCTTT,CASSLRGQSTEAFF
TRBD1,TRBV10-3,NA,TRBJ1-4,TGTGCCATCAGTAATGGGGACAGGGAAATAGACTCTAATGAAAAACTGTTTTTT,CAISNGDREIDSNEKLFF
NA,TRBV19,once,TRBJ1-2,TGTGCCAGTAGTATTCTTGGCGGTCCACAGGGAAACTATGGCTACACCTTC,CASSILGGPQGNYGYTF
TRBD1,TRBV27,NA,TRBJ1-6,TGTGCCAGCAGTTCCCTCCGGGGACAGAATAATTCACCCCTCCACTTT,CASSSLRGQNNSPLHF
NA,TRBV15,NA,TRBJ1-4,TGTGCCACCACCCGAGGTAGGGAGGCGAATGAAAAACTGTTTTTT,CATTRGREANEKLFF
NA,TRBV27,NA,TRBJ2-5,TGTGCCAGCAGCGAGGCGCTTGGGGGCTATGGGACCCAGTACTTC,CASSEALGGYGTQYF
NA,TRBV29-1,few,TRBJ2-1,TGCAGCGTTGACACCTACAATGAGCAGTTCTTC,CSVDTYNEQFF
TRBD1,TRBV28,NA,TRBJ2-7,TGTGCCAGCAACAATGGTGGAACAGGGGCGGGCGAGCAGTACTTC,CASNNGGTGAGEQYF
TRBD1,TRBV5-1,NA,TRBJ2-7,TGCGCCAGCAGCTGGGACCAGACAGGGGGTAATCCTTACGAGCAGTACTTC,CASSWDQTGGNPYEQYF
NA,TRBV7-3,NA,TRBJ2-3,TGTGCCAGCAGCCCCACTACTAGCACAGATACGCAGTATTTT,CASSPTTSTDTQYF
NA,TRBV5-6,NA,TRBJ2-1,TGTGCCAGCAGCTTAGACTCGTATGAGCAGTTCTTC,CASSLDSYEQFF
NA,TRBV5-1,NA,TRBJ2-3,TGCGCCAGCAGCTTGGATCCCTCTAGCACAGATACGCAGTATTTT,CASSLDPSSTDTQYF
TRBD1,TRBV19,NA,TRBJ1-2,TGTGCCAGTAGTAAAGGAGGACAGGGGCTAGTCTATGGCTACACCTTC,CASSKGGQGLVYGYTF
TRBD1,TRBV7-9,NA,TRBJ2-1,TGTGCCAGCAGCCGTGGGACAGGGGACGATGAGCAGTTCTTC,CASSRGTGDDEQFF
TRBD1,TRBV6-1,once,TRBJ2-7,TGTGCCAGCAGTGAAGACAAGTGGGACAGGGGGCTGGGGGAGCAGTACTTC,CASSEDKWDRGLGEQYF
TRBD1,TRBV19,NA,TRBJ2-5,TGTGCCAGTAGTATCGGACAGGGGGCTAGGCAAGAGACCCAGTACTTC,CASSIGQGARQETQYF
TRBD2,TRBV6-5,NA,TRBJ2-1,TGTGCCAGCAGTTATTCCAGCGGGAGCGGGCAGTTCTTC,CASSYSSGSGQFF
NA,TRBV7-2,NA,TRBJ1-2,TGTGCCAGCAGCTTAGGGGCTCTAAACTATGGCTACACCTTC,CASSLGALNYGYTF
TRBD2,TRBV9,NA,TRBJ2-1,TGTGCCAGCAGCGCGTCTAGCGGAAACTACAATGAGCAGTTCTTC,CASSASSGNYNEQFF
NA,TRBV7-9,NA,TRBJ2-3,TGTACACCCGGGGGGCGCGACACAGATACGCAGTATTTT,CTPGGRDTDTQYF
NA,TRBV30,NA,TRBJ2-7,TGTGCCTGGACTAGAAGAAGTCCCGAGCAGTACTTC,CAWTRRSPEQYF
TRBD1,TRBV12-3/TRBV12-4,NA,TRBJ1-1,TGTGCCAGCTTAACAGGGGGCACTGAAGCTTTCTTT,CASLTGGTEAFF
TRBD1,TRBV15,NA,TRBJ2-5,TGTGCCACCAGCAGAGACCGACAGGGGATGGGAGAGACCCAGTACTTC,CATSRDRQGMGETQYF
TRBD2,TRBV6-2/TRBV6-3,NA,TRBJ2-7,TGTGCCAGCAGTCAATTGGGGGGGACCTACGAGCAGTACTTC,CASSQLGGTYEQYF
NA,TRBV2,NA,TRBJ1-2,TGTGCCAGCATCAGGGCCGTTAACTATGGCTACACCTTC,CASIRAVNYGYTF
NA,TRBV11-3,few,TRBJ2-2,TGTGCCAGCAGCTTAGGAAGCAAAACGGGCACCGGGGAGCTGTTTTTT,CASSLGSKTGTGELFF
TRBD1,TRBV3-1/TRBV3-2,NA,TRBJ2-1,TGTGCCAGCAGCCAAGATCGGGTGGGACAGACCTACAATGAGCAGTTCTTC,CASSQDRVGQTYNEQFF
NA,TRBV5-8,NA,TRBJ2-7,TGTGCCAGCAGCTTGAGGTCGGGGGAGTCCAACGAGCAGTACTTC,CASSLRSGESNEQYF
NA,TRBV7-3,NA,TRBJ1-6,TGTGCCAGCAGCTTAAGGACAGTAAATTCACCCCTCCACTTT,CASSLRTVNSPLHF
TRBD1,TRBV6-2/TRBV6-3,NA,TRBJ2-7,TGTGCCAGCAGGCCTCTTCCGGGACAGTCGATCTACGAGCAGTACTTC,CASRPLPGQSIYEQYF
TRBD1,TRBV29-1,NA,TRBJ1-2,TGCAGCGTTGACACAGGGGGGGGCTACACCTTC,CSVDTGGGYTF
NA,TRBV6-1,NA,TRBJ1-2,TGTGCCAGCAAGGCAGGGTCTAACTATGGCTACACCTTC,CASKAGSNYGYTF
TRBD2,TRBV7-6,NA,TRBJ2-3,TGTGCCAGCAGCTACCCGAGGACTAGCGGGACTACTAGCACAGATACGCAGTATTTT,CASSYPRTSGTTSTDTQYF
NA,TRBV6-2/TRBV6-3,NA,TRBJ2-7,TGTGCCAGCAGCCCGGACGGTGGTAGGACTTACGAGCAGTACTTC,CASSPDGGRTYEQYF
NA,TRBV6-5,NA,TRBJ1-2,TGTGCCAGCAGTTACGAAGGGTCCGGGATCTATGGCTACACCTTC,CASSYEGSGIYGYTF
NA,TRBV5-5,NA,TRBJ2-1,TGTGCCAGCAGCTTCCCTGCTAGTAATTTGTACAATGAGCAGTTCTTC,CASSFPASNLYNEQFF
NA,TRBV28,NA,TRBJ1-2,TGTGCCAGCAGCCGGGGGGGGTTCAACGGCTACACCTTC,CASSRGGFNGYTF
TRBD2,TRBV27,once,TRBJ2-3,TGTGCCAGCAGTTCTCCGTCGGGGGGTACAGATACGCAGTATTTT,CASSSPSGGTDTQYF
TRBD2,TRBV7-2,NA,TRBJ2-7,TGTGCCAGCAGCTTCGGCGGGAGGACCCCCGAGCAGTACTTC,CASSFGGRTPEQYF